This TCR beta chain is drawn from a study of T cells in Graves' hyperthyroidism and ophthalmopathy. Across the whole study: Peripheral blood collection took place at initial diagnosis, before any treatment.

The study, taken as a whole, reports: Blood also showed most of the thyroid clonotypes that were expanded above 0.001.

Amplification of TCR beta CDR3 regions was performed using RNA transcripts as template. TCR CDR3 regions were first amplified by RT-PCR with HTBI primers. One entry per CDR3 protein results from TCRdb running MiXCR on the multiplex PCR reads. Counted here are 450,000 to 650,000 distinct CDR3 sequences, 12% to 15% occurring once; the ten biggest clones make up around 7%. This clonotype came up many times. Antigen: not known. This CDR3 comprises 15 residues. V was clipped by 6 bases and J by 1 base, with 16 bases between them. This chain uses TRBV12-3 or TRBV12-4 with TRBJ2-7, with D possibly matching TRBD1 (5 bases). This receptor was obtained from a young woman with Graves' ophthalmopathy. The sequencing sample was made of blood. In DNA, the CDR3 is TGTGCCAGCAGCAAAACCCTGGGGCGGTCCTACGAGCAGTACTTC. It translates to CASSKTLGRSYEQYF.